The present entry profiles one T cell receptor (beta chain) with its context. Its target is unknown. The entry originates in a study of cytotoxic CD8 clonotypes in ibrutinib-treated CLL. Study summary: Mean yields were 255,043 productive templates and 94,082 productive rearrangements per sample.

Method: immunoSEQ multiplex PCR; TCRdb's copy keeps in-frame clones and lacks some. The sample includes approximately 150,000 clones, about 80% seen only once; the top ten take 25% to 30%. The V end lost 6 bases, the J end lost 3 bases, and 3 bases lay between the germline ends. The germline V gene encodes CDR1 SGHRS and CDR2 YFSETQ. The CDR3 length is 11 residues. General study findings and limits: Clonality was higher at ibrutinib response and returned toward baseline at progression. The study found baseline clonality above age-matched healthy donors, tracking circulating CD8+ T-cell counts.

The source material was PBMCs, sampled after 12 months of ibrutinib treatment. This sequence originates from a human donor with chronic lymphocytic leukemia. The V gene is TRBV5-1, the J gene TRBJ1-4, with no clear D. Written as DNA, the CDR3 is TGCGCCAGCATGTCTAATGAAAAACTGTTTTTT. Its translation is CASMSNEKLFF.